This T cell receptor beta chain derives from a study of Ad26.COV2.S vaccination and SARS-CoV-2 variants. About the research overall: Each vaccinee took Ad26.COV2.S intramuscularly, once or twice 56 days apart.

Treatment described: some 19 received Ad26.COV2.S at low or high dose, single or two shots; a few received placebo; per-sample allocation not given. Day 63 after the first injection of vaccine or placebo was the sampling time. The sample came from a Boston adult aged 18-55 years. Clones were sequenced by immunoSEQ multiplex PCR, and TCRdb holds only the in-frame ones, with some missing. This sample has some 270,000 clones, with roughly 87% found just once. CDR1 is SEHNR and CDR2 is FQNEAQ in the germline V gene (reference sequence). With 2 bases removed from V and 3 bases from J, the gap between germline ends came to 10 bases. This CDR3 has 14 amino acids.

The sample in question was peripheral blood, obtained in a trial of Ad26.COV2.S vaccine versus placebo. This chain links TRBV7-9 with TRBJ2-5, with a possible D match to TRBD2 (5 bases). This sequence originates from a person aged 18-60 years who received the Ad26.COV2.S COVID-19 vaccine or a placebo. CDR3 amino acids: CASSLPDSEETQYF. The DNA of the CDR3 is TGTGCCAGCAGCTTACCGGACTCTGAAGAGACCCAGTACTTC.